The source of this T cell receptor beta chain is a study of T cell responses to AZD1222 COVID-19 vaccine. Study-level points and caveats: In the spike-specific TCR repertoire, nearly half reportedly target unmutated variant regions. Along spike, vaccine-associated CD4 TCRs were found throughout, with dominance at 160-218 and 743-854. Just five or six AZD1222 recipients were seropositive at baseline.

Germline CDR1 and CDR2: SEHNR and FQNEAQ (reference sequence). Trimming took off 1 base at V and 0 bases at J, with 7 bases between the two ends. This CDR3 has 15 residues. In regard to this clone: The antigen remains undetermined.

Sequencing used immunoSEQ multiplex PCR; TCRdb keeps in-frame clones, though not all of them. Of about 59,000 clones detected, 85% to 90% appear once; the ten largest clones hold approximately 6.1%. Sequenced material: peripheral blood, taken 28 days after the second AZD1222 dose. This clonotype originated in an adult who received the AZD1222 COVID-19 vaccine. The J gene is TRBJ2-1, the V gene TRBV7-9; D remains unclear. CDR3: CASSLGASSYNEQFF. CDR3 in DNA: TGTGCCAGCAGCTTAGGCGCCAGCTCCTACAATGAGCAGTTCTTC.